This TCR beta chain is from a study of cytomegalovirus exposure and HLA in healthy donors. V lost 5 bases, J lost 0 bases, and 5 bases stayed unmatched. Per the germline V gene, CDR1 is SNHLY and CDR2 is FYNNEI. CDR3 length: 16 residues. As for this clone: The antigen remains undetermined.

General study findings and limits: Both high specificity and high sensitivity reportedly marked the classifier's diagnosis of cytomegalovirus status. A later analysis found common viral pathogens apparently linked to several of the most significant clusters. Among TCR beta chains of equal frequency, HLA-associated ones were more clonally expanded in a later analysis.

Primers for the PCR totalled 60 Vbeta and 13 Jbeta. Method: immunoSEQ multiplex PCR; TCRdb's copy keeps in-frame clones and lacks some. The sample shows 160,000 or so clones, roughly three quarters of them seen only once. The chain uses TRBV2 and TRBJ1-5, with TRBD1 identical over 9 bases. The TCR was taken from a man between 18 and 35 years old in good health and CMV-seropositive. Material: PBMCs. The CDR3 DNA is TGTGCCAGCAGTCATAGGACAGGGGATAGCAATCAGCCCCAGCATTTT. Protein: CASSHRTGDSNQPQHF.